Each of the 27 T cell receptor beta chains below was sequenced from the same sample in a study of long-term antiretroviral therapy in people with HIV. Sequencing used immunoSEQ v3.0 at survey level. Profiled with immunoSEQ multiplex PCR; TCRdb holds only in-frame clones, not every one. Here the sample spans about 21,000 clones, 82% being singletons. The sequenced sample was unsorted PBMCs, obtained at the start of antiretroviral therapy. These receptors were taken from a man aged 50 to 60 with HIV.

CDR3 nucleotide sequence: TGCAGTGCAAGGGACAGTCAATCCCAGCATTTT. Amino acids: CSARDSQSQHF. V and J are TRBV20-1 and TRBJ1-5; 7 bases agree with TRBD1. This CDR3 has 11 amino acids. From germline, CDR1 is DFQATT and CDR2 SNEGSKA (reference sequence). With V trimmed by 6 bases and J by 11 bases, 7 bases remained unmatched.

This chain uses TRBV4-1 with TRBJ2-6; 14 bases line up with TRBD2. Unmatched junction bases numbered 9, after V lost 5 bases and J lost 0 bases. The CDR3 extends over 20 amino acids. Germline V gene data show CDR1 as MGHRA and CDR2 as YSYEKL. The CDR3 DNA sequence: TGCGCCAGCAGCTTGAAGCCGGGACTAGCGGGGGTCTCTGGGGCCAACGTCCTGACTTTC. Protein sequence: CASSLKPGLAGVSGANVLTF.

The chain recombines TRBV18 with TRBJ1-4; no definite D call. The CDR3 runs to 15 residues. V was trimmed by 2 bases and J by 8 bases, leaving 15 bases between them. Germline V gives CDR1 KGHSH, CDR2 LQKENI. CDR3 amino acids: CASSPRNSEREKLFF. Written as DNA, the CDR3 is TGTGCCAGCTCACCAAGAAACTCCGAGCGGGAAAAACTGTTTTTT.

This clone appeared once. The chain couples TRBV5-4 to TRBJ2-5; D assignment may be TRBD1 or TRBD2 (5 bases each). This CDR3 region has 15 residues. The V end lost 4 bases, the J end lost 1 base, and 14 bases lay between the germline ends. Germline loops: CDR1 SGHNT, CDR2 YYREEE (reference sequence). The CDR3 nucleotides are TGTGCCAGCAGCAAGGATGGGACCCGCCAAGAGACCCAGTACTTC. Translation gives CASSKDGTRQETQYF.

The V and J genes are TRBV14 and TRBJ2-5; D not certain. The germline V gene has CDR1 SGHDN and CDR2 FVKESK. The V gene lost 4 bases and the J gene lost 1 base, with 19 bases spanning the gap. The CDR3 has 17 amino acids. CDR3 amino acids: CASSPPGPVVGQETQYF. The CDR3 DNA reads as TGTGCCAGCAGCCCTCCGGGCCCAGTCGTGGGCCAAGAGACCCAGTACTTC.

V and J are TRBV6-5 and TRBJ2-2; possibly TRBD2 for D (6 bases). CDR3 length: 15 amino acids. Germline CDR1 and CDR2: MNHEY and SVGAGI. Trimming left V 2 bases short and J 5 bases short, with 12 bases between. In DNA, the CDR3 is TGTGCCAGCAGTTACATCTCGGGAGTTACCGGGGAGCTGTTTTTT. Its protein is CASSYISGVTGELFF.

The chain combines TRBV27 with TRBJ2-5; maybe TRBD2 (6 bases). Trimming removed 4 bases from V and 5 bases from J, with 23 bases in between. The CDR3 totals 17 residues. Germline V gene data show CDR1 as MNHEY and CDR2 as SMNVEV (reference sequence). The CDR3: CASSSTRVVGIGETQYF. CDR3 DNA sequence: TGTGCCAGCAGTTCGACTAGAGTAGTGGGGATAGGGGAGACCCAGTACTTC.

DNA of the CDR3: TGTGCCTGGCGACGGGGGGCTTGGGCTGAAGCTTTCTTT. It is translated as CAWRRGAWAEAFF. This sequence joins TRBV30 and TRBJ1-1; D is possibly TRBD1 (6 bases). V lost 5 bases to trimming and J lost 6 bases, with 16 bases between them. This CDR3 has 13 residues. Per the germline V gene, CDR1 is GTSNPN and CDR2 is SVGIG (reference sequence).

The J gene is TRBJ2-3, the V gene TRBV2, with D tentatively TRBD2 (6 bases). The germline V and J ends were trimmed by 6 bases and 3 bases, with 22 bases remaining between them. The V gene's germline CDR1 is SNHLY and CDR2 FYNNEI. The CDR3 spans 17 residues. This CDR3 reads CASSQEGTEESTDTQYF. DNA for the CDR3: TGTGCCAGCAGCCAAGAGGGGACTGAAGAAAGTACAGATACGCAGTATTTT.

The chain combines TRBV6-5 with TRBJ2-7; unclear D gene. Germline CDR1 and CDR2: MNHEY and SVGAGI. The CDR3 covers 15 residues. The V and J ends lost 2 bases and 2 bases respectively, with 13 bases between them. Here the CDR3 reads CASSYRAGRTYEQYF. Written as DNA, the CDR3 is TGTGCCAGCAGTTACAGGGCAGGCCGGACCTACGAGCAGTACTTC.

The V and J genes are TRBV7-9 and TRBJ2-1; unclear D gene. The CDR3 is made up of 12 amino acids. Between the trimmed V and J ends, which lost 10 bases and 5 bases, there was a span of 12 bases. Germline V gives CDR1 SEHNR, CDR2 FQNEAQ (reference sequence). The CDR3 coding sequence is TGTGCCACCTCCGGGCCGAACAATGAGCAGTTCTTC. Translation: CATSGPNNEQFF.

The gene calls are TRBV5-1 and TRBJ2-5; 7 positions match TRBD2. V was pared by 2 bases and J by 4 bases, with 2 bases of the junction left unmatched. In germline, CDR1 is SGHRS, CDR2 YFSETQ. CDR3 size: 13 residues. CDR3 DNA: TGCGCCAGCAGCTTTATAGCGGGAGAGACCCAGTACTTC. Protein: CASSFIAGETQYF.

The chain uses TRBV11-2 and TRBJ2-5, with 9 bases fitting TRBD2. Trimming removed 4 bases from V and 4 bases from J; junction bases left unmatched: 16. Germline CDR1 reads SGHAT; CDR2 reads FQNNGV. CDR3 size: 18 residues. The CDR3 reads CASSSSEGLAGFRETQYF. The CDR3 DNA reads TGTGCCAGCAGCTCTTCAGAGGGACTAGCTGGTTTCCGAGAGACCCAGTACTTC.

V gene TRBV4-1 combines with J gene TRBJ2-7; the D is unclear. Trimming took 3 bases from V and 3 from J, leaving 9 bases between them. The length of the CDR3 is 13 residues. From germline, CDR1 is MGHRA and CDR2 YSYEKL. The CDR3 DNA sequence: TGCGCCAGCAGCCAGGCTGGGGACTACGAGCAGTACTTC. Protein sequence: CASSQAGDYEQYF.

V and J are TRBV10-2 and TRBJ2-7; D unresolved. The CDR3 consists of 15 residues. CDR1 is WSHSY, CDR2 SAAADI, per germline. V gave up 4 bases and J gave up 0 bases, with 13 bases separating them. This CDR3 reads CASSVSYEASYEQYF. CDR3 nucleotides: TGCGCCAGCAGTGTCAGTTATGAAGCCTCCTACGAGCAGTACTTC.

For the CDR3, the DNA is TGTGCCAGTAGTATTAACAGGGGGAATGAAAAACTGTTTTTT. It codes for CASSINRGNEKLFF. The V gene is TRBV19, the J gene TRBJ1-4; TRBD1 matches 8 bases. V lost 3 bases and J lost 5; bases outside the gene matches: 2. The CDR3 runs to 14 residues. Germline V lookup: CDR1 LNHDA, CDR2 SQIVND (reference sequence).

The chain recombines TRBV27 with TRBJ2-7, with D tentatively TRBD1 or TRBD2 (5 bases each). The CDR3 runs to 13 residues. With 5 bases removed from V and 6 bases from J, the gap between germline ends came to 14 bases. In germline, CDR1 is MNHEY, CDR2 SMNVEV (reference sequence). The CDR3 region is CASSTLRDLEQYF. DNA for the CDR3: TGTGCCAGCAGTACCCTAAGGGACCTCGAGCAGTACTTC.

The genes are TRBV27 and TRBJ2-1, with TRBD2 matching 10 bases. This CDR3 has 17 amino acids. Trimming took 5 bases from V and 0 from J; bases not matched to a gene: 7. CDR1 and CDR2 from the germline V gene are MNHEY and SMNVEV (reference sequence). The CDR3 bases are TGTGCCAGCAGTCCCCTGATAGCGGGAGGCTCCTACAATGAGCAGTTCTTC. Translated: CASSPLIAGGSYNEQFF.

The chain combines TRBV5-1 with TRBJ1-1; 9 positions match TRBD1. From germline, CDR1 is SGHRS and CDR2 YFSETQ. With V trimmed by 0 bases and J by 5 bases, 11 bases remained unmatched. The CDR3 extends over 17 amino acids. DNA of the CDR3: TGCGCCAGCAGCTTGGCTAATGTGGGGACAGGGTCGACTGAAGCTTTCTTT. It codes for CASSLANVGTGSTEAFF.

The chain links TRBV28 to TRBJ2-5; no definite D call. Germline V gene lookup returns CDR1 MDHEN and CDR2 SYDVKM. Deletions cut 4 bases from V and 5 bases from J, with 23 bases between. The CDR3 extends over 17 amino acids. The CDR3 loop reads CASSSPLDLSAMETQYF. The CDR3, as DNA: TGTGCCAGCAGTTCGCCCCTGGACCTCTCAGCGATGGAGACCCAGTACTTC.

The chain couples TRBV30 to TRBJ1-4; maybe TRBD1 (6 bases). The length of the CDR3 is 14 residues. CDR1 and CDR2 (germline): GTSNPN, SVGIG (reference sequence). V shed 2 bases and J shed 5 bases, with 12 bases lying between them. The CDR3 DNA reads as TGTGCCTGGAGTCCGGGACACCCGAATGAAAAACTGTTTTTT. Protein sequence: CAWSPGHPNEKLFF.

The rearrangement joins TRBV28 to TRBJ2-7; D is undetermined. V was shortened by 6 bases and J by 4 bases, with 10 bases between the two germline ends. The CDR3 is 12 amino acids. Looked up from germline, CDR1 is MDHEN and CDR2 is SYDVKM. In DNA form, the CDR3 reads TGTGCCAGCAGCTTGGATGGGTACGAGCAGTACTTC. Translation: CASSLDGYEQYF. Using reference TRBV28 and TRBJ2-7 for the parts outside the CDR3, the full variable domain is DVKVTQSSRYLVKRTGEKVFLECVQDMDHENMFWYRQDPGLGLRLIYFSYDVKMKEKGDIPEGYSVSREKKERFSLILESASTNQTSMYLCASSLDGYEQYFGPGTRLTVT.

V and J are TRBV10-2 and TRBJ1-1; D gene unclear. Trimming shortened V by 8 bases and J by 7 bases, and 11 bases separated the two germline ends. CDR1 is WSHSY, CDR2 SAAADI, per germline. CDR3 size: 11 residues. DNA of the CDR3: TGCGCCAGCCGTCGACGGGATGAAGCTTTCTTT. Translated, it gives CASRRRDEAFF.

Only a few counts were recorded for this clone. The CDR3 DNA reads as TGTGCCAGCAGCTCCGACGGGGAGAACACTGAAGCTTTCTTT. Amino acids: CASSSDGENTEAFF. The chain couples TRBV11-3 to TRBJ1-1; D remains ambiguous. Germline-derived CDR1 and CDR2 are SGHNT and YENEEA. This CDR3 comprises 14 residues. V shed 4 bases and J shed 1 base, with 10 bases lying between them. The variable domain in full, completed from reference TRBV11-3 and TRBJ1-1, reads EAGVVQSPRYKIIEKKQPVAFWCNPISGHNTLYWYLQNLGQGPELLIRYENEEAVDDSQLPKDRFSAERLKGVDSTLKIQPAELGDSAVYLCASSSDGENTEAFFGQGTRLTVV.

The V call is TRBV10-3, the J call TRBJ1-1; the D gene is possibly TRBD1 (6 bases). V was shortened by 2 bases and J by 1 base, with 17 bases between the two germline ends. The length of the CDR3 is 17 residues. CDR1 is ENHRY, CDR2 SYGVKD, per germline. This chain's CDR3 is CAISERQGIIANTEAFF. CDR3 coding DNA: TGTGCCATCAGTGAGCGGCAGGGGATTATTGCGAACACTGAAGCTTTCTTT.

The V gene is TRBV2, the J gene TRBJ2-7; 7 bases agree with TRBD1. This CDR3 is 14 amino acids long. Germline loops: CDR1 SNHLY, CDR2 FYNNEI. Trimming took 1 base from V and 4 from J; bases not matched to a gene: 4. Here the CDR3 DNA reads TGTGCCAGCAGTGAAGACAGGGGATCTTACGAGCAGTACTTC. The encoded protein is CASSEDRGSYEQYF. The complete variable domain, with remaining parts taken from reference TRBV2 and TRBJ2-7, reads EPEVTQTPSHQVTQMGQEVILRCVPISNHLYFYWYRQILGQKVEFLVSFYNNEISEKSEIFDDQFSVERPDGSNFTLKIRSTKLEDSAMYFCASSEDRGSYEQYFGPGTRLTVT.

This clone was counted a single time. The genes are TRBV19 and TRBJ1-1; 9 bases map to TRBD1. This CDR3 has 15 amino acids. CDR1 LNHDA and CDR2 SQIVND come from the germline V gene (reference sequence). Trimming removed 4 bases from V and 3 bases from J; junction bases left unmatched: 6. CDR3 DNA sequence: TGTGCCAGTAGTAGGGACAGGGCCCGATACACTGAAGCTTTCTTT. Protein product: CASSRDRARYTEAFF.